This T cell receptor (beta chain) was found in a study of blood T cell repertoires in COVID-19. Study as a whole: Some COVID-19 samples were acute and others convalescent; all came from the United States, Italy and Spain. T cells, B-cell-depleted T cells, or PBMCs supplied cDNA or gDNA.

Authors' methods: Using reference gene primer amplification, nucleated cell counts were estimated. Assay used: immunoSEQ multiplex PCR; TCRdb lists only in-frame clones, some missing. D and trimming were read from the DNA, whereas the V and J calls and clone size are those reported in that table. The data hold some 190,000 clones, with around 85% observed a single time. Trimming pared 8 bases from V and 3 bases from J, leaving 11 bases between. The CDR3 runs 13 residues. Germline CDR1 reads SNHLY; CDR2 reads FYNNEI. This chain links TRBV2 with TRBJ2-1; TRBD2 might be the D (5 bases). This clonotype was sampled from a man between 60 and 70 years old with acute or convalescent COVID-19. The sequenced sample was peripheral blood. This CDR3 reads CASQEEVYNEQFF. Here the CDR3 DNA reads TGTGCCAGCCAGGAGGAGGTCTACAATGAGCAGTTCTTC.